Listed below are T cell receptor beta chains from one sample, sequenced in a study of T cells after yellow fever vaccination. Each CDR3 protein gets one entry after TCRdb re-called the 5' RACE reads with MiXCR. The sample contains about 430,000 distinct CDR3 sequences, 15% to 20% of which appear only once. The sequencing here drew on PBMCs, taken before the yellow fever booster vaccination. The receptors originated from a young man who received the YFV17D yellow fever vaccine. The CDR3 runs from the conserved cysteine through the conserved F or W. The D gene is left open where the match is weak. Size values are once, few and many counts, or a class for expanded clones, and some rows have none.

D gene,clone size,CDR3 length,J gene,V gene,CDR3 protein,CDR3 DNA
-,-,13,TRBJ1-1,TRBV5-1,CASSYYRGTVAFF,TGCGCCAGCAGCTATTACCGGGGCACTGTAGCTTTCTTT
TRBD1,many,15,TRBJ1-5,TRBV6-1,CASSGLTGLDQPQHF,TGTGCCAGCAGTGGATTGACAGGGTTGGATCAGCCCCAGCATTTT
TRBD2,few,14,TRBJ2-2,TRBV12-3/TRBV12-4,CASSLGRGAGELFF,TGTGCCAGCAGTTTAGGGCGGGGGGCCGGGGAGCTGTTTTTT
-,-,13,TRBJ2-1,TRBV29-1,CSVVGWTYNEQFF,TGCAGCGTTGTAGGTTGGACCTACAATGAGCAGTTCTTC
TRBD1,few,13,TRBJ2-5,TRBV10-3,CAISEGTGMVQYF,TGTGCCATCAGTGAAGGGACAGGGATGGTCCAGTACTTC
-,-,16,TRBJ1-5,TRBV5-1,CASNKPHTGSNQPQHF,TGCGCCAGCAACAAACCCCATACAGGGAGTAATCAGCCCCAGCATTTT
-,few,14,TRBJ2-1,TRBV4-1,CASSQVTGYNEQFF,TGCGCCAGCAGCCAAGTTACAGGTTACAATGAGCAGTTCTTC
TRBD1,few,14,TRBJ1-2,TRBV20-1,CSASTGGWSYGYTF,TGCAGTGCTAGTACAGGGGGCTGGAGCTATGGCTACACCTTC
TRBD1,few,13,TRBJ2-7,TRBV7-9,CASSSPGQYEQYF,TGTGCCAGCAGCTCACCGGGACAGTACGAGCAGTACTTC
TRBD1,-,16,TRBJ1-3,TRBV5-1,CASSRTRTGAGNTIYF,TGCGCCAGCAGCCGAACCCGGACAGGGGCAGGAAACACCATATATTTT
-,-,14,TRBJ1-2,TRBV7-9,CASSLRPGAYGYTF,TGTGCCAGCAGCTTAAGGCCAGGAGCATATGGCTACACCTTC
TRBD2,few,14,TRBJ2-5,TRBV6-2/TRBV6-3,CASSQLGGAETQYF,TGTGCCAGCAGCCAACTCGGGGGGGCAGAGACCCAGTACTTC
-,few,15,TRBJ1-1,TRBV12-3/TRBV12-4,CASSPRGLRNTEAFF,TGTGCCAGCAGTCCAAGGGGACTGCGGAACACTGAAGCTTTCTTT
-,few,12,TRBJ2-5,TRBV27,CASSSGRETQYF,TGTGCCAGCAGTTCAGGGCGCGAGACCCAGTACTTC
TRBD2,-,17,TRBJ2-3,TRBV3-1,CASSQVRRLADTDTQYF,TGTGCCAGCAGCCAAGTCCGTAGGCTAGCGGACACAGATACGCAGTATTTT
-,-,14,TRBJ2-3,TRBV4-2,CASSQRGGPDTQYF,TGTGCCAGCAGCCAGAGGGGGGGCCCGGATACGCAGTATTTT
TRBD1,many,15,TRBJ1-1,TRBV11-2,CASSLAAGGNTEAFF,TGTGCCAGCAGCTTAGCGGCAGGGGGGAACACTGAAGCTTTCTTT
-,few,13,TRBJ2-3,TRBV6-5,CASKTDNTDTQYF,TGTGCCAGCAAAACAGACAACACAGATACGCAGTATTTT
TRBD2,-,14,TRBJ2-5,TRBV7-2,CASSLLAGVETQYF,TGTGCCAGCAGCTTACTAGCGGGGGTGGAGACCCAGTACTTC
-,-,18,TRBJ2-1,TRBV7-9,CASSSSGSGTRLYNEQFF,TGTGCCAGCAGCTCCAGCGGGTCGGGGACACGACTTTACAATGAGCAGTTCTTC
-,-,15,TRBJ1-1,TRBV7-2,CASSYVGQTGTEAFF,TGTGCCAGCAGCTACGTGGGACAAACGGGGACTGAAGCTTTCTTT
-,few,15,TRBJ2-1,TRBV6-6,CASSGPWRQKGEQFF,TGTGCCAGCAGTGGGCCCTGGAGGCAGAAGGGTGAGCAGTTCTTC
-,-,13,TRBJ1-1,TRBV6-1,CASRESQHTEAFF,TGTGCCAGCAGAGAGTCTCAGCACACTGAAGCTTTCTTT
-,-,14,TRBJ1-2,TRBV7-9,CASSLEVSSYGYTF,TGTGCCAGCAGCTTAGAGGTCAGCTCCTATGGCTACACCTTC
-,many,17,TRBJ2-5,TRBV3-1,CASSQVVIAVSQETQYF,TGTGCCAGCAGCCAAGTAGTGATAGCGGTGTCACAAGAGACCCAGTACTTC
TRBD1,-,18,TRBJ1-1,TRBV4-3,CASSQDLPGTGPNTEAFF,TGCGCCAGCAGCCAAGATCTCCCCGGGACAGGACCGAACACTGAAGCTTTCTTT
TRBD1,-,17,TRBJ2-5,TRBV27,CASSCERDREYQETQYF,TGTGCCAGCAGTTGTGAACGGGACAGGGAGTACCAAGAGACCCAGTACTTC
TRBD1,-,18,TRBJ1-1,TRBV12-5,CASGWSAAIDRGSAEAFF,TGTGCCTCCGGGTGGTCCGCAGCTATTGACAGGGGGAGCGCTGAAGCTTTCTTT
-,-,20,TRBJ1-5,TRBV18,CASSPNWPIGGGYSNQPQHF,TGTGCCAGCTCACCAAATTGGCCCATCGGAGGGGGTTATAGCAATCAGCCCCAGCATTTT
TRBD1,few,14,TRBJ2-2,TRBV6-6,CASRQQGHTGELFF,TGTGCCAGCAGACAACAGGGGCACACCGGGGAGCTGTTTTTT
TRBD2,few,18,TRBJ2-1,TRBV5-1,CASTPAPSGGSSYNEQFF,TGCGCCAGCACCCCGGCCCCGAGCGGGGGGAGCTCCTACAATGAGCAGTTCTTC
-,-,14,TRBJ2-1,TRBV9,CASSERRSPNEQFF,TGTGCCAGCAGCGAACGGCGATCACCCAATGAGCAGTTCTTC
TRBD1,-,15,TRBJ2-2,TRBV7-9,CASRTTGSRSGELFF,TGTGCCAGCAGGACGACAGGGTCGCGGTCCGGGGAGCTGTTTTTT
-,many,13,TRBJ2-5,TRBV14,CASSPLGQETQYF,TGTGCCAGCAGCCCTCTGGGCCAAGAGACCCAGTACTTC
-,few,16,TRBJ2-3,TRBV27,CASSLSSRASTDTQYF,TGTGCCAGCAGTTTATCCTCCAGGGCGAGCACAGATACGCAGTATTTT
TRBD2,few,18,TRBJ2-1,TRBV18,CASSPRNGLASPYNEQFF,TGTGCCAGCTCACCCCGAAACGGACTAGCTAGTCCCTACAATGAGCAGTTCTTC
-,-,16,TRBJ2-1,TRBV4-1,CASSHATRGRYNEQFF,TGCGCCAGCAGCCACGCAACCAGGGGCCGGTACAATGAGCAGTTCTTC
-,few,14,TRBJ1-1,TRBV4-2,CASSQDRLQGEAFF,TGTGCCAGCAGCCAAGATCGGTTGCAGGGTGAAGCTTTCTTT
-,-,12,TRBJ1-1,TRBV10-3,CASRPGVAEAFF,TGTGCCTCCAGACCAGGGGTGGCTGAAGCTTTCTTT
-,-,14,TRBJ2-1,TRBV6-2/TRBV6-3,CASSYLGQAGEQFF,TGTGCCAGCAGTTACTTGGGTCAGGCCGGTGAGCAGTTCTTC
-,-,15,TRBJ1-3,TRBV7-2,CASSPAGVSGNTIYF,TGTGCCAGCAGCCCAGCAGGGGTATCTGGAAACACCATATATTTT
TRBD1,-,16,TRBJ1-2,TRBV6-5,CASSYRGQGGDYGYTF,TGTGCCAGCAGTTACCGTGGACAGGGTGGGGACTATGGCTACACCTTC
TRBD2,many,13,TRBJ2-1,TRBV4-3,CASSQDPGGGPFF,TGCGCCAGCAGCCAAGACCCCGGGGGGGGCCCGTTCTTC
-,many,14,TRBJ2-1,TRBV7-3,CASSPTGTQNEQFF,TGTGCCAGCAGCCCTACCGGGACGCAGAATGAGCAGTTCTTC
-,-,15,TRBJ2-5,TRBV7-9,CASSFFGGSRETQYF,TGTGCCAGCAGCTTTTTTGGCGGCAGTCGAGAGACCCAGTACTTC